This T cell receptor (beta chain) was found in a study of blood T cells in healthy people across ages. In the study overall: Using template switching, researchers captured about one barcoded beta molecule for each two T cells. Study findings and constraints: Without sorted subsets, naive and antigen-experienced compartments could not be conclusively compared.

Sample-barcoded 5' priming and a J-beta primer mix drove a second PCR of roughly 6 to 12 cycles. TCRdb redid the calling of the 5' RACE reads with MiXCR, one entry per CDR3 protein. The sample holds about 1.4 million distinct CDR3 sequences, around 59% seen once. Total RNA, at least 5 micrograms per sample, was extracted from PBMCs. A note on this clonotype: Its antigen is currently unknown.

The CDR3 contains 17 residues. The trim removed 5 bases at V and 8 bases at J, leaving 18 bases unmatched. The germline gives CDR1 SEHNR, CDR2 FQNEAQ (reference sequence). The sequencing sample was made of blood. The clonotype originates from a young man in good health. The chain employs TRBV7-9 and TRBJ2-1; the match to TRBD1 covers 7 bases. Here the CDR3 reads CASSPPLGRGIDDEQFF. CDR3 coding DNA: TGTGCCAGCAGCCCCCCGCTCGGCAGGGGGATCGACGATGAGCAGTTCTTC.